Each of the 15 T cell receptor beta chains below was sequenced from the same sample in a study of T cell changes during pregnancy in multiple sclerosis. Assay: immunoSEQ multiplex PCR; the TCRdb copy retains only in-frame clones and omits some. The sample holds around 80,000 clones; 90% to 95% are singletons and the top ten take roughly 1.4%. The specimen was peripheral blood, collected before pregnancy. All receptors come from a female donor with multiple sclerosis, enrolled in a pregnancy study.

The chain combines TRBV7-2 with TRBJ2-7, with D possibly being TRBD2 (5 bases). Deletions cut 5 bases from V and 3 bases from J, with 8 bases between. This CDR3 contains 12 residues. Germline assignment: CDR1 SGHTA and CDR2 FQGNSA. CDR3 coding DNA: TGTGCCAGCAGCCGAGGAGGCTACGAGCAGTACTTC. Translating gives CASSRGGYEQYF.

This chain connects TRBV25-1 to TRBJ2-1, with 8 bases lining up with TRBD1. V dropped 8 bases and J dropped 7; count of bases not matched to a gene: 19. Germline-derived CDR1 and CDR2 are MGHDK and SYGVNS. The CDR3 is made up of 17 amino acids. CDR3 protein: CASSGGADLLGRNEQFF. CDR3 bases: TGTGCCAGCTCAGGGGGCGCTGATCTGTTGGGACGGAATGAGCAGTTCTTC.

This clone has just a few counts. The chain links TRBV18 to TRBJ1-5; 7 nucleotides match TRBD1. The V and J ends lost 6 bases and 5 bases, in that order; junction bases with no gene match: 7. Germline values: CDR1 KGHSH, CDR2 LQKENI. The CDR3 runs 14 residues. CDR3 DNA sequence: TGTGCCAGCTCCCTGACAGGGCGTGATCAGCCCCAGCATTTT. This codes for CASSLTGRDQPQHF.

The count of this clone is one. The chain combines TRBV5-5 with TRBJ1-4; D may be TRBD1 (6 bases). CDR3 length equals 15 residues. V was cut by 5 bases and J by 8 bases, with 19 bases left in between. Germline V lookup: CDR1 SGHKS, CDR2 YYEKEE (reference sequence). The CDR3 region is CASSSRGGLEEKLFF. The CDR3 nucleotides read TGTGCCAGCAGTTCCCGGGGGGGCCTAGAAGAAAAACTGTTTTTT.

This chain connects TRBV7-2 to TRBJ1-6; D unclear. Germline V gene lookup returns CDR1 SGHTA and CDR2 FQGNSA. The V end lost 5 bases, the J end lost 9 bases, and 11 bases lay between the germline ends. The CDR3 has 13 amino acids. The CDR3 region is CASSPRAVSPLHF. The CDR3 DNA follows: TGTGCCAGCAGCCCGAGAGCCGTTTCACCCCTCCACTTT.

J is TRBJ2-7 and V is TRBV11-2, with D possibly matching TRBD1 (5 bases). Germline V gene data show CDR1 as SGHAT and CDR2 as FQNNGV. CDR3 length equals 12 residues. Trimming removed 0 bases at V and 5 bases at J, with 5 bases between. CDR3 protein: CASSLDRDEQYF. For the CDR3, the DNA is TGTGCCAGCAGCTTAGACAGGGACGAGCAGTACTTC.

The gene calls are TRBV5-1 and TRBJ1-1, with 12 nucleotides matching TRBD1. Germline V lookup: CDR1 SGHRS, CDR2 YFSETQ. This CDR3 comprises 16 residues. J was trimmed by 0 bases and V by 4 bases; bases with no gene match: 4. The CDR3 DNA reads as TGCGCCAGCAGCCTGGGACAGGGGGCCTTGAACACTGAAGCTTTCTTT. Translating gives CASSLGQGALNTEAFF.

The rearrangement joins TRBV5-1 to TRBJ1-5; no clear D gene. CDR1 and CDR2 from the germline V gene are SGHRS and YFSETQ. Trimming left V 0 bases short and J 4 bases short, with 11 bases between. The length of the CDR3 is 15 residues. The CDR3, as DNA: TGCGCCAGCAGCTTGGGCATCGAGGGTAATCAGCCCCAGCATTTT. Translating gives CASSLGIEGNQPQHF.

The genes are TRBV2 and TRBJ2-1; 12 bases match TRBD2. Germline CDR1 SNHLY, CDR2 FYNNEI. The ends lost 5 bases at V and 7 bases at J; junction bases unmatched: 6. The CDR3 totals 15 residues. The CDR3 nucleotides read TGTGCCAGCAGTCCGACTAGCGGGGGAGGAAATGAGCAGTTCTTC. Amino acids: CASSPTSGGGNEQFF.

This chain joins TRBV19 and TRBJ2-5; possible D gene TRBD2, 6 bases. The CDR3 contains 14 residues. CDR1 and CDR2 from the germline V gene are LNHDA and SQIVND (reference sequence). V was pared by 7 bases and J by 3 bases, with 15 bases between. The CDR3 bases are TGTGCCAGTACCCAAAGTGGAGGGGAAGAGACCCAGTACTTC. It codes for CASTQSGGEETQYF.

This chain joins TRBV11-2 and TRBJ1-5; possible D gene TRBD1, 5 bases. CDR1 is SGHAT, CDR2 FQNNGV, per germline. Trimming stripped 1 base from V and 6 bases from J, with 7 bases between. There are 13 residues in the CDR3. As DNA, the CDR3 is TGTGCCAGCAGCTTAGCGGGACTTCAGCCCCAGCATTTT. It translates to CASSLAGLQPQHF.

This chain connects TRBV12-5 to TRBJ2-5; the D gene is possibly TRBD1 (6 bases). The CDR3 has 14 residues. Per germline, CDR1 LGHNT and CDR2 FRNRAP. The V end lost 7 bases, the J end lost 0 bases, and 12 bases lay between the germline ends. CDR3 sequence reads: CASALQGYQETQYF. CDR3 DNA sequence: TGTGCTAGTGCTCTACAGGGATACCAAGAGACCCAGTACTTC.

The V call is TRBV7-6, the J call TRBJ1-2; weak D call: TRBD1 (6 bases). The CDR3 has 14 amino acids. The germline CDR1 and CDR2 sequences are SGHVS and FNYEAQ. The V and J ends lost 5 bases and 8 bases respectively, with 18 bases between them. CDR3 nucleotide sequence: TGTGCCAGCAGCCAAGAAACAGGGTCGAAGGGCTACACCTTC. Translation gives CASSQETGSKGYTF.

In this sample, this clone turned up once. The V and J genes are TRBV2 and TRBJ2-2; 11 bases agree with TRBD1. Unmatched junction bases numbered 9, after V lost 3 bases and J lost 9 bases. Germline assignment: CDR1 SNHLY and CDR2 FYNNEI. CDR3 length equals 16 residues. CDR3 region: CASSDWTGGVVRELFF. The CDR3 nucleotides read TGTGCCAGCAGTGATTGGACAGGGGGCGTCGTGAGGGAGCTGTTTTTT. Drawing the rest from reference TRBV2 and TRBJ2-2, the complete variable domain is EPEVTQTPSHQVTQMGQEVILRCVPISNHLYFYWYRQILGQKVEFLVSFYNNEISEKSEIFDDQFSVERPDGSNFTLKIRSTKLEDSAMYFCASSDWTGGVVRELFFGEGSRLTVL.

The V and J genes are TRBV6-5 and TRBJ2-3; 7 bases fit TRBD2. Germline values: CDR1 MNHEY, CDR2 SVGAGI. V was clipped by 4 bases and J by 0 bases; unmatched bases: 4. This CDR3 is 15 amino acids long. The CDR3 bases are TGTGCCAGCAGTTCCCCTAGCGGTAGCACAGATACGCAGTATTTT. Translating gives CASSSPSGSTDTQYF.